These T cell receptor beta chains were read from a single sample in a study of blood T cell repertoires in COVID-19. The repertoire was sequenced with immunoSEQ multiplex PCR; TCRdb's copy has only in-frame clones and lacks some. Among 120,000 to 150,000 clones listed, 87% were seen once. Sequences were obtained from peripheral blood. The source is a woman aged 45-65 years with active or convalescent COVID-19. The CDR3 runs from the conserved cysteine through the conserved F or W. A D gene is named only where the DNA matches it firmly. A row's size may be missing; if present it is once, few, many or a size class.

NA	TRBJ2-7	TRBV11-2	TRBD1	CASSLKGAAYEQYF	TGTGCCAGCAGCTTAAAGGGGGCCGCCTACGAGCAGTACTTC
once	TRBJ2-1	TRBV5-1	NA	CASSYFQGNEQFF	TGCGCCAGCAGTTATTTCCAGGGGAATGAGCAGTTCTTC
NA	TRBJ1-2	TRBV6-6	TRBD1	CASSYSRQGWYTF	TGTGCCAGCAGTTACTCCCGACAGGGCTGGTACACCTTC
NA	TRBJ1-1	TRBV29-1	NA	CSVGEEGEARWGTEAFF	TGCAGCGTTGGCGAAGAGGGGGAAGCTCGTTGGGGCACTGAAGCTTTCTTT
once	TRBJ2-7	TRBV27	TRBD1	CASRPTGARSYEQYF	TGTGCCAGCAGACCTACAGGGGCCCGCTCCTACGAGCAGTACTTC
NA	TRBJ2-7	TRBV19	TRBD1	CASSAPPGTGRLEQYF	TGTGCCAGTAGTGCCCCTCCCGGGACAGGGCGCCTCGAGCAGTACTTC
NA	TRBJ2-6	TRBV5-1	NA	CASRLLGYGGQAFSGANVLTF	TGCGCCAGCAGACTATTGGGATATGGGGGACAAGCGTTCTCTGGGGCCAACGTCCTGACTTTC
NA	TRBJ1-5	TRBV12-3/TRBV12-4	NA	CASSQQGWPQHF	TGTGCCAGCAGCCAACAGGGTTGGCCCCAGCATTTT
NA	TRBJ2-5	TRBV25-1	NA	CASSDLSVETQYF	TGTGCCAGCAGTGACCTAAGTGTTGAGACCCAGTACTTC
NA	TRBJ2-1	TRBV9	TRBD2	CASSSGRGGAYNEQFF	TGTGCCAGCAGTAGCGGGAGAGGGGGGGCCTACAATGAGCAGTTCTTC
NA	TRBJ1-1	TRBV18	TRBD1	CASSFGQGSNTEAFF	TGTGCCAGCTCATTCGGACAGGGGTCGAACACTGAAGCTTTCTTT
NA	TRBJ2-1	TRBV14	NA	CASSQVGSYNEQFF	TGTGCCAGCAGCCAAGTTGGGAGTTACAATGAGCAGTTCTTC
NA	TRBJ2-7	TRBV6-5	NA	CASSGNRIGGYEQYF	TGTGCCAGCAGCGGTAACAGGATTGGCGGCTACGAGCAGTACTTC
NA	TRBJ2-7	TRBV6-2/TRBV6-3	TRBD2	CASSPGTSGNYEQYF	TGTGCCAGCAGCCCCGGGACTAGCGGAAACTACGAGCAGTACTTC
NA	TRBJ1-4	TRBV5-6	TRBD1	CASSFGQGSMEKLFF	TGTGCCAGCAGCTTTGGACAGGGGTCCATGGAAAAACTGTTTTTT
NA	TRBJ2-7	TRBV21-1	NA	CASRARQVTYEQYF	TGTGCCAGCAGAGCCAGACAGGTTACCTACGAGCAGTACTTC
NA	TRBJ1-2	TRBV6-5	TRBD1	CASSYSRDRGLYGYTF	TGTGCCAGCAGTTACTCGAGGGACAGGGGACTCTATGGCTACACCTTC
NA	TRBJ2-1	TRBV2	NA	CASSGQTGRGEQFF	TGTGCCAGCAGTGGTCAGACAGGGCGGGGTGAGCAGTTCTTC
NA	TRBJ2-3	TRBV9	NA	CASSPGLNPVDTQYF	TGTGCCAGCTCTCCCGGACTCAATCCGGTAGATACGCAGTATTTT
NA	TRBJ1-5	TRBV19	NA	CASSIDRRRDQPQHF	TGTGCCAGTAGTATAGATCGTAGGCGGGATCAGCCCCAGCATTTT
NA	TRBJ1-2	TRBV2	NA	CASSGTGWGYGYTF	TGTGCCAGCAGTGGCACAGGGTGGGGGTATGGCTACACCTTC
few	TRBJ2-1	TRBV28	TRBD2	CASSLRRWTSGEEVGEQFF	TGTGCCAGCAGTTTACGCCGTTGGACTAGCGGGGAGGAGGTAGGTGAGCAGTTCTTC
NA	TRBJ2-3	TRBV27	NA	CASSLLRPEDTQYF	TGTGCCAGCAGTTTACTACGCCCCGAAGATACGCAGTATTTT
NA	TRBJ1-2	TRBV7-9	TRBD1	CASSLAGTGGYGYTF	TGTGCCAGCAGCTTAGCCGGGACAGGGGGATATGGCTACACCTTC
NA	TRBJ2-7	TRBV29-1	TRBD1	CSVSHRGRISYEQYF	TGCAGCGTATCCCACAGGGGGCGGATATCCTACGAGCAGTACTTC